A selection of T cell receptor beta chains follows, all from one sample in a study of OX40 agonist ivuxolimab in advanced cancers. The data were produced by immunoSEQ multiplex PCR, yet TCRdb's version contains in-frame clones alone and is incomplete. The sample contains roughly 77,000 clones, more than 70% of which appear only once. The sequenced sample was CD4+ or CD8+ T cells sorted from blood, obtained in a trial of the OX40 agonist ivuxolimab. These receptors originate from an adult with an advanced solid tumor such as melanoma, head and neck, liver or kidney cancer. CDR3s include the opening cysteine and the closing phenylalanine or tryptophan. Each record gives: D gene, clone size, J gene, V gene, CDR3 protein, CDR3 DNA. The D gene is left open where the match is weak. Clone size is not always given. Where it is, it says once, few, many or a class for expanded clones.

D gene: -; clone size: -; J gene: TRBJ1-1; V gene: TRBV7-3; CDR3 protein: CASSLLERGTEAFF; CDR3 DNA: TGTGCCAGCAGCTTACTTGAACGGGGCACTGAAGCTTTCTTT
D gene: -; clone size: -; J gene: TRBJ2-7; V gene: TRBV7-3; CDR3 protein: CASSPNGYSYEQYF; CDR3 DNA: TGTGCCAGCAGCCCTAACGGGTACAGCTACGAGCAGTACTTC
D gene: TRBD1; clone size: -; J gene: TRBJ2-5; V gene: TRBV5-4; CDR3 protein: CASSLTGGEETQYF; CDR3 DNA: TGTGCCAGCAGCCTCACAGGGGGCGAGGAGACCCAGTACTTC
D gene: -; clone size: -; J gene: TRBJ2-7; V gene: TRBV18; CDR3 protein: CASSPLPGLSSYEQYF; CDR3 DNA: TGTGCCAGCTCACCATTGCCAGGGCTAAGCTCCTACGAGCAGTACTTC
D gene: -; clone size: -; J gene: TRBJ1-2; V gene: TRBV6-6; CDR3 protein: CASSPPVNYGYTF; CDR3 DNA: TGTGCCAGCAGTCCCCCGGTCAACTATGGCTACACCTTC
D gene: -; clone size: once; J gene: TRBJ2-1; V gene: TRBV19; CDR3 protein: CASSIVPLRDANNEQFF; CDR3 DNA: TGTGCCAGTAGTATAGTCCCTCTCCGGGACGCAAACAATGAGCAGTTCTTC
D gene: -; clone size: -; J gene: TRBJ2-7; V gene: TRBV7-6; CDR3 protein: CASSLVLRGALTYEQYF; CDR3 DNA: TGTGCCAGCAGCTTAGTATTACGGGGGGCCCTGACCTACGAGCAGTACTTC
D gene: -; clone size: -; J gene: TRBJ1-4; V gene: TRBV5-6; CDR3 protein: CASSFFRAKNEKLFF; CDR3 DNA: TGTGCCAGCAGCTTCTTTCGGGCCAAAAATGAAAAACTGTTTTTT
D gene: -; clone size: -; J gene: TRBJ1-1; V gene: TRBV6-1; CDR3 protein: CASSEVGAAFF; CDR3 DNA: TGTGCCAGCAGTGAAGTGGGGGCCGCTTTCTTT
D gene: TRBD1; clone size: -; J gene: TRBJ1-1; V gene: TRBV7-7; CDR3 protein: CASSLKTGAEAFF; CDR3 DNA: TGTGCCAGCAGCCTAAAAACAGGGGCTGAAGCTTTCTTT
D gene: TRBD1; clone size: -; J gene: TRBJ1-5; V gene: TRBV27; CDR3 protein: CASSQQGLFQPQHF; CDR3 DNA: TGTGCCAGCAGTCAACAGGGGTTGTTTCAGCCCCAGCATTTT
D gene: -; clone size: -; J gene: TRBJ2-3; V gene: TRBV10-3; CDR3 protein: CAISEGGGTDTQYF; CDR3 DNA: TGTGCCATCAGTGAGGGCGGGGGCACAGATACGCAGTATTTT
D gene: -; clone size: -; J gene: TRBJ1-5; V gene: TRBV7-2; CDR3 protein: CASSLVGGNNQPQHF; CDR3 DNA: TGTGCCAGCAGCTTAGTGGGGGGTAACAATCAGCCCCAGCATTTT
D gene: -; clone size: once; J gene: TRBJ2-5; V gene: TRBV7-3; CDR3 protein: CASSRDGVQETQYF; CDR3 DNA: TGTGCCAGCAGCCGGGATGGGGTCCAAGAGACCCAGTACTTC
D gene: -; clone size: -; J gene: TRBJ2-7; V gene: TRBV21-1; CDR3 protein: CASSNRDLSPYEQYF; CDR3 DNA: TGTGCCAGCAGCAACCGGGACTTATCACCCTACGAGCAGTACTTC
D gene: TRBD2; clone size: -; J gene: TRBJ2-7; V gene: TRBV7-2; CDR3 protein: CASSLVSGMAYEQYF; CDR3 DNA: TGTGCCAGCAGCTTAGTCAGCGGGATGGCCTACGAGCAGTACTTC